This T cell receptor (beta chain) was found in a study of blood T cell repertoires in COVID-19. Overall study context: Italy, Spain and the United States were the sources of the convalescent and acute COVID-19 samples.

Some clones are missing from TCRdb's copy, which holds only in-frame ones; the method was immunoSEQ multiplex PCR. The table has 60,000 to 65,000 clones, more than 65% seen once; the top ten hold roughly 22%. Germline lookup yields CDR1 SGHRS and CDR2 YFSETQ. CDR3 length: 14 amino acids. Trimming left V 3 bases short and J 2 bases short, with 9 bases between. This chain connects TRBV5-1 to TRBJ1-5; D uncertain. Material for sequencing was peripheral blood. The sequence was obtained from a woman aged 80 or over with active or convalescent COVID-19. The DNA of the CDR3 is TGCGCCAGCAGCTCCGTCGGGGGCAATCAGCCCCAGCATTTT. Its translation is CASSSVGGNQPQHF.